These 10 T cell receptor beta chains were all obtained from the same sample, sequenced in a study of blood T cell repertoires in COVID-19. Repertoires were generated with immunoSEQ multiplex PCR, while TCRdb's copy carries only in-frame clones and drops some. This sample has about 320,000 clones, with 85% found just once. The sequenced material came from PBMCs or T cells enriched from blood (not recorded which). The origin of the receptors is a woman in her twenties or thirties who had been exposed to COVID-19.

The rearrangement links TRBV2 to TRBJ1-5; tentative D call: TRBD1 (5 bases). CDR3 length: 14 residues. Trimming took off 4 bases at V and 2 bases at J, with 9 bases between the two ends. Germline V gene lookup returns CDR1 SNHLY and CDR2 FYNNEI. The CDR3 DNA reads TGTGCCAGCAGTGCCTCGGGGGGCAATCAGCCCCAGCATTTT. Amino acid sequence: CASSASGGNQPQHF.

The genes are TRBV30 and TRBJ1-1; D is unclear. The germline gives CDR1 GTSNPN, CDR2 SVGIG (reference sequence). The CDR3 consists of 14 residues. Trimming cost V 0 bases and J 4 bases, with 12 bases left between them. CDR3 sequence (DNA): TGTGCCTGGAGTGTAGATGCCAGCGGCACTGAAGCTTTCTTT. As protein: CAWSVDASGTEAFF.

The CDR3 is CASSDLGQGINQPQHF. The DNA of the CDR3 is TGTGCCAGCAGTGATCTCGGACAGGGTATTAATCAGCCCCAGCATTTT. The chain joins TRBV6-1 to TRBJ1-5; 8 positions agree with TRBD1. V lost 3 bases and J lost 4; bases outside the gene matches: 8. The length of the CDR3 is 16 residues. CDR1 and CDR2 (germline): MNHNS, SASEGT.

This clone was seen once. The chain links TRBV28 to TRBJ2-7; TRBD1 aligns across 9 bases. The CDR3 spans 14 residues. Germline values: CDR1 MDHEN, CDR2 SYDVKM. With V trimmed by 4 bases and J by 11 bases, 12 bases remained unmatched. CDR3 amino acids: CASSSGQGMGLEYF. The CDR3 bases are TGTGCCAGCAGTTCCGGACAGGGGATGGGTCTCGAGTACTTC.

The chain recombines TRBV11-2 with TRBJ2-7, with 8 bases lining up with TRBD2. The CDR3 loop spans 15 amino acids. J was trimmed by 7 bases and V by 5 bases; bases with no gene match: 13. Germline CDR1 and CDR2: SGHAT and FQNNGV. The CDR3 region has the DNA TGTGCCAGCAGCCCGTGGACTAGCCTGGCGGGTGAGCAGTACTTC. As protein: CASSPWTSLAGEQYF.

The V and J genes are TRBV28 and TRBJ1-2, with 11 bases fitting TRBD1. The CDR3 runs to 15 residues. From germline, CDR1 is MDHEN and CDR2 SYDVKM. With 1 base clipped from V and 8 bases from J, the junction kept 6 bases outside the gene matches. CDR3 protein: CASSLFRDRGSGYTF. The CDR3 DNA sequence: TGTGCCAGCAGTTTATTCCGGGACAGGGGGAGCGGCTACACCTTC.

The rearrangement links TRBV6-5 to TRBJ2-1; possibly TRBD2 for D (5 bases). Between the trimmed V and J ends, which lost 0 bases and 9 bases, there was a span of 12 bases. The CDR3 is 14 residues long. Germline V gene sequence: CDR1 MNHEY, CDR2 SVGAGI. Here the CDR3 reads CASSYSLAPGEQFF. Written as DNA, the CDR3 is TGTGCCAGCAGTTACTCGCTAGCCCCTGGTGAGCAGTTCTTC.

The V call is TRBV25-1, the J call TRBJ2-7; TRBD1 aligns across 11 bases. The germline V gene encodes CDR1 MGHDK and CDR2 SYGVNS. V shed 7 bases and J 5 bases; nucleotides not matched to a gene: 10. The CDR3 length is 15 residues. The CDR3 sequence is CASTPMDRGPHEQYF. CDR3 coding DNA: TGTGCCAGCACCCCAATGGACAGGGGGCCCCACGAGCAGTACTTC.

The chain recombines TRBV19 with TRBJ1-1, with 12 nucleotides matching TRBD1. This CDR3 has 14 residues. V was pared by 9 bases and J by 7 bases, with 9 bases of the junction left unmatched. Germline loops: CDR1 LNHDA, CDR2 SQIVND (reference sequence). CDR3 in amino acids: CASRPGTGGSEAFF. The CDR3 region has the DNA TGTGCCAGCCGACCCGGGACAGGGGGCAGTGAAGCTTTCTTT.

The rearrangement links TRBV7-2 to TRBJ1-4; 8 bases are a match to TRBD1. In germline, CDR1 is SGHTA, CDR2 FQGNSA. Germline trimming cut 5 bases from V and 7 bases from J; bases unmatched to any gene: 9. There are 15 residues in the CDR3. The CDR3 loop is CASSGQGTNIEKLFF. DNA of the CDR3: TGTGCCAGCAGCGGACAGGGTACTAATATTGAAAAACTGTTTTTT.